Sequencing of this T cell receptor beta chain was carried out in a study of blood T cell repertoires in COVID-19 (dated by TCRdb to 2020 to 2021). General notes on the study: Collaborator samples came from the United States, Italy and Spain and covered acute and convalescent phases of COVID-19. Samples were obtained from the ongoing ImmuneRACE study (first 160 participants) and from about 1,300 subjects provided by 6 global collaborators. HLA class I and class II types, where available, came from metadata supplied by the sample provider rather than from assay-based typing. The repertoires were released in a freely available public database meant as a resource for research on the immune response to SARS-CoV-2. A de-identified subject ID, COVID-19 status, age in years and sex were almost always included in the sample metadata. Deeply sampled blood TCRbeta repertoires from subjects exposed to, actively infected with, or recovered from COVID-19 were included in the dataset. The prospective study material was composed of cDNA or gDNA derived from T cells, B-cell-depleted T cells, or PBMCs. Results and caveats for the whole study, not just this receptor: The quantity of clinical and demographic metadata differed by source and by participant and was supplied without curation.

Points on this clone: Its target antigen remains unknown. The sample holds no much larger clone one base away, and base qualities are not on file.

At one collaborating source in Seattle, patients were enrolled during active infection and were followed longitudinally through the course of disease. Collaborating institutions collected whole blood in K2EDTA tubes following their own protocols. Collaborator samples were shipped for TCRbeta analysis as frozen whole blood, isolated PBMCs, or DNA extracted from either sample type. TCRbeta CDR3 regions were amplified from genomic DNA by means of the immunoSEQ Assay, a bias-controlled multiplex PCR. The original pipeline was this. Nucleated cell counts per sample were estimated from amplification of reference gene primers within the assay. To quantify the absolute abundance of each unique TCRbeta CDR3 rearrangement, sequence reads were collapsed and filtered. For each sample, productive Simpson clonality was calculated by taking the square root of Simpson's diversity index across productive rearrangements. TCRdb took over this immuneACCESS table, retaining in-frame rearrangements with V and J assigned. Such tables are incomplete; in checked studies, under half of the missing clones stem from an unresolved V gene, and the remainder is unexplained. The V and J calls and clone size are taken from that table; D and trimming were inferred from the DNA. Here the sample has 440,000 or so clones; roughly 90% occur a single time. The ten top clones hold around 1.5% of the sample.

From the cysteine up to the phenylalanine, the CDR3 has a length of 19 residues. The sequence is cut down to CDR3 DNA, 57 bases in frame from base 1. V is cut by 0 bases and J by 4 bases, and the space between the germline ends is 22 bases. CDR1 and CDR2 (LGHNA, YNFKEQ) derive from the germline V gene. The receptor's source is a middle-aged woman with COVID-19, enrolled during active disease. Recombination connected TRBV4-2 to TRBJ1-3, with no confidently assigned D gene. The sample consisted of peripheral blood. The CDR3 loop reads CASSQEWYKTSGLGNTIYF. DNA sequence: TGTGCCAGCAGCCAAGAGTGGTATAAGACGAGTGGGCTCGGAAACACCATATATTTT.